What follows are 10 T cell receptor beta chains derived from one specimen sequenced in a study of regulatory T cells in long-lasting Graves disease. Stated time point: newly diagnosed GD, antithyroid drugs for less than 3 months. Researchers made the TCR library from RNA that was extracted from PBMCs. The authors built TCR beta libraries using iRepertoire HTBI primers and Arm-PCR of CDR3 regions. MiXCR, applied by TCRdb to the multiplex PCR reads, yields one record per CDR3 protein. The table has 200,000 to 250,000 distinct CDR3 sequences, around 19% seen once. These sequences were also reported in another study, on T cells in Graves' hyperthyroidism and ophthalmopathy.

Sequencing used peripheral blood mononuclear cells (PBMCs), obtained at new diagnosis, from a patient treated with antithyroid drugs. All receptors come from a woman aged 25-40 years with Graves disease.

This clonotype showed up many times. The chain carries TRBV9 and TRBJ1-1; TRBD1 agrees at 7 bases. The CDR3 is 14 residues long. Germline loops: CDR1 SGDLS, CDR2 YYNGEE. After removal of 0 bases from V and 7 bases from J, the junction contained 6 bases not matched to a gene. DNA for the CDR3: TGTGCCAGCAGCGTAGCTGCGACAGGGTATGAAGCTTTCTTT. Translating gives CASSVAATGYEAFF.

Turning to this clonotype: A far bigger clonotype differs at one base, so this is likely a read error. The chain uses TRBV7-9 and TRBJ2-5, with 10 bases lining up with TRBD2. CDR3 size: 16 residues. Looked up from germline, CDR1 is SEHNR and CDR2 is FQNEAQ (reference sequence). CDR3 sequence reads: CAGSSGTSAYQETQYF. The CDR3 DNA reads TGTGCCGGCAGCTCTGGGACTAGCGCGTACCAAGAGACCCAGTACTTC. Drawing the rest from reference TRBV7-9 and TRBJ2-5, the complete variable domain is DTGVSQNPRHKITKRGQNVTFRCDPISEHNRLYWYRQTLGQGPEFLTYFQNEAQLEKSRLLSDRFSAERPKGSFSTLEIQRTEQGDSAMYLCAGSSGTSAYQETQYFGPGTRLLVL.

This clonotype has at least ten counts. The chain carries TRBV20-1 and TRBJ1-4; possible D gene TRBD1, 6 bases. This CDR3 contains 12 residues. V was pared by 3 bases and J by 5 bases, with 7 bases between. Germline V lookup: CDR1 DFQATT, CDR2 SNEGSKA (reference sequence). The CDR3 region is CSARTGNEKLFF. The CDR3, as DNA: TGCAGTGCTAGGACAGGAAATGAAAAACTGTTTTTT.

The chain has TRBV4-1 and TRBJ1-2; 8 positions match TRBD1. This CDR3 comprises 15 residues. The junction had 7 bases not matched to a gene; V was cut back by 0 bases and J by 7 bases. Germline V gene lookup returns CDR1 MGHRA and CDR2 YSYEKL. The CDR3 DNA sequence: TGCGCCAGCAGCCAAGATAGGGGGACAGGCTGTGGCTACACCTTC. It encodes CASSQDRGTGCGYTF.

This clonotype was detected ten times or more. V gene TRBV19 combines with J gene TRBJ1-1; D remains ambiguous. Trimming left V 1 base short and J 1 base short, with 10 bases between. Germline V CDR1 and CDR2: LNHDA, SQIVND (reference sequence). This CDR3 comprises 15 residues. The CDR3 here is CASSIATAGNTEAFF. DNA of the CDR3: TGTGCCAGTAGTATAGCTACGGCGGGGAACACTGAAGCTTTCTTT.

The table lists this clonotype with many counts. The V call is TRBV28, the J call TRBJ1-6, with D maybe TRBD1 (6 bases). CDR1 MDHEN and CDR2 SYDVKM come from the germline V gene. The CDR3 consists of 14 residues. V was cut by 4 bases and J by 7 bases, with 11 bases left in between. Written as DNA, the CDR3 is TGTGCCAGCAGTTCTCAGGGGCGCAATTCACCCCTCCACTTT. Its translation: CASSSQGRNSPLHF.

The rearrangement links TRBV28 to TRBJ2-2, with 10 nucleotides matching TRBD1. The CDR3 extends over 16 amino acids. CDR1 is MDHEN and CDR2 is SYDVKM in the germline V gene. V lost 6 bases, J lost 6 bases, and 10 bases stayed unmatched. The CDR3 nucleotides are TGTGCCAGCAGCTATTCGGACAGGGGGATCGCCGGGGAGCTGTTTTTT. This sequence encodes CASSYSDRGIAGELFF. Together with reference TRBV28 and TRBJ2-2, the CDR3 gives the full variable domain: DVKVTQSSRYLVKRTGEKVFLECVQDMDHENMFWYRQDPGLGLRLIYFSYDVKMKEKGDIPEGYSVSREKKERFSLILESASTNQTSMYLCASSYSDRGIAGELFFGEGSRLTVL.

This clonotype was observed many times. The chain links TRBV2 to TRBJ2-7; possible D gene TRBD2, 5 bases. The germline V gene has CDR1 SNHLY and CDR2 FYNNEI. Deletions cut 4 bases from V and 4 bases from J, with 14 bases between. There are 14 residues in the CDR3. The CDR3 nucleotides read TGTGCCAGCAGTGTAGGCCTAGCCCATTACGAGCAGTACTTC. It yields the protein CASSVGLAHYEQYF. The full variable domain, in which reference TRBV2 and TRBJ2-7 provide the parts outside the CDR3, is EPEVTQTPSHQVTQMGQEVILRCVPISNHLYFYWYRQILGQKVEFLVSFYNNEISEKSEIFDDQFSVERPDGSNFTLKIRSTKLEDSAMYFCASSVGLAHYEQYFGPGTRLTVT.

As for this clonotype: With a much larger clone just one base away, this may be a read error. J is TRBJ2-1 and V is TRBV7-9; TRBD2 matches 9 bases. The V and J ends lost 1 base and 7 bases, in that order; junction bases with no gene match: 14. The CDR3 length is 18 residues. The V gene's germline CDR1 is SEHNR and CDR2 FQNEAQ (reference sequence). The CDR3 reads CASSLEDLTSGRTNEQFF. The CDR3, as DNA: TGTGCCAGCAGCTTAGAGGACCTAACTAGCGGGCGTACAAATGAGCAGTTCTTC.

Ten or more counts support this clonotype. The chain combines TRBV3-1 with TRBJ2-7, with D uncertain. V was pared by 3 bases and J by 7 bases, with 13 bases between. This CDR3 has 13 residues. Germline V gives CDR1 LGHDT, CDR2 YNNKEL (reference sequence). CDR3 protein: CASSHRRSGEQYF. Here the CDR3 DNA reads TGTGCCAGCAGCCACCGACGGTCTGGGGAGCAGTACTTC.